The sequence of this TCR beta chain was determined in a study of OX40 agonist ivuxolimab in advanced cancers. Study details: Eligibility rules accepted prior anti-PD-1, anti-PD-L1 or anti-CTLA-4 therapy, and around 38% had some.

Germline V gene sequence: CDR1 MNHNS, CDR2 SASEGT. This CDR3 is built from 19 residues. Trimming left V 1 base short and J 2 bases short, with 24 bases between. Study-level findings and limits: The mean number of expanded clones was higher in CD8+ T cells than in CD4+.

Details on this clone: The antigen remains unidentified.

Patients were excluded for autoimmune disease history or systemic immunosuppression. The repertoire was sequenced with immunoSEQ multiplex PCR; TCRdb's copy has only in-frame clones and lacks some. The repertoire holds some 97,000 clones, with around 91% as singletons. Specimen: CD4+ or CD8+ T cells sorted from blood, collected in a trial of the OX40 agonist ivuxolimab. This TCR was sampled from an adult with an advanced solid tumor such as melanoma, head and neck, liver or kidney cancer. The chain joins TRBV6-1 to TRBJ2-7; D remains unclear. The CDR3: CASSEGETSTRITTYEQYF. The DNA of the CDR3 is TGTGCCAGCAGTGAAGGAGAAACCTCTACAAGAATCACTACCTACGAGCAGTACTTC.